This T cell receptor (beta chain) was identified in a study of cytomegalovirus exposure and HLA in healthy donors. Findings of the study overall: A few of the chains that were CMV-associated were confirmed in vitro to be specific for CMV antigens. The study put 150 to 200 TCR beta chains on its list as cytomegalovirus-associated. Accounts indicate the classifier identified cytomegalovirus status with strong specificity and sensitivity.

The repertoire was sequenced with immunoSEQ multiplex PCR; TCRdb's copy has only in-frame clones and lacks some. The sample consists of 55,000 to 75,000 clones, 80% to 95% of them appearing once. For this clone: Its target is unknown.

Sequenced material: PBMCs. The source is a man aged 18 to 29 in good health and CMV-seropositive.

The CDR3 nucleotides are TGTGCCAGCAGCCCCGGACTAGCGGGAGGGCCTGGAGAGACCCAGTACTTC. Translated, it gives CASSPGLAGGPGETQYF. The chain recombines TRBV16 with TRBJ2-5; 15 nucleotides line up with TRBD2. This CDR3 has 17 residues. Germline V gene sequence: CDR1 KGHSY, CDR2 FQNENV. V was pared by 4 bases and J by 4 bases, with 7 bases of the junction left unmatched.